This is a list of T cell receptor beta chains from one sample in a study of T cell responses to AZD1222 COVID-19 vaccine. TCRdb's table, derived via immunoSEQ multiplex PCR, lists solely in-frame clones and lacks some. The sample consists of about 67,000 clones, under 90% of them appearing once. The material was peripheral blood, obtained 28 days after the second AZD1222 dose. The source of these receptors is an adult who received the AZD1222 COVID-19 vaccine. Each CDR3 is given with its conserved first and last residue. The D gene is left open where the match is weak. Only part of the rows carry a size: once, few, many, or a class if the clone is expanded.

d_call: TRBD1; v_call: TRBV7-7; clone_size: NA; j_call: TRBJ2-2; cdr3_aa: CASSSSTGTGLTGELFF; cdr3_nt: TGTGCCAGCAGCTCCTCAACCGGGACAGGGCTTACCGGGGAGCTGTTTTTT
d_call: TRBD1; v_call: TRBV27; clone_size: NA; j_call: TRBJ1-4; cdr3_aa: CASSFFGQANEKLFF; cdr3_nt: TGTGCCAGCAGTTTCTTCGGACAGGCTAATGAAAAACTGTTTTTT
d_call: NA; v_call: TRBV18; clone_size: NA; j_call: TRBJ2-4; cdr3_aa: CASSPEGGTTAKNIQYF; cdr3_nt: TGTGCCAGCTCCCCAGAAGGGGGGACTACGGCCAAAAACATTCAGTACTTC
d_call: NA; v_call: TRBV29-1; clone_size: few; j_call: TRBJ1-3; cdr3_aa: CSASPGVNGNTIYF; cdr3_nt: TGCAGCGCCTCACCGGGGGTCAATGGAAACACCATATATTTT
d_call: NA; v_call: TRBV6-6; clone_size: once; j_call: TRBJ1-1; cdr3_aa: CASRTDRYTEAFF; cdr3_nt: TGTGCCAGCAGGACTGACAGATACACTGAAGCTTTCTTT
d_call: NA; v_call: TRBV7-6; clone_size: NA; j_call: TRBJ2-2; cdr3_aa: CASSPGLANTGELFF; cdr3_nt: TGTGCCAGCAGCCCCGGACTGGCGAACACCGGGGAGCTGTTTTTT
d_call: TRBD1; v_call: TRBV9; clone_size: NA; j_call: TRBJ1-5; cdr3_aa: CASSVDRGNQPQHF; cdr3_nt: TGTGCCAGCAGCGTTGACAGGGGAAATCAGCCCCAGCATTTT
d_call: NA; v_call: TRBV11-2; clone_size: NA; j_call: TRBJ2-5; cdr3_aa: CVTKSWHAGAGETQYF; cdr3_nt: TGTGTCACCAAAAGCTGGCACGCAGGGGCTGGGGAGACCCAGTACTTC
d_call: NA; v_call: TRBV5-1; clone_size: NA; j_call: TRBJ2-3; cdr3_aa: CASSQRTADLDTQYF; cdr3_nt: TGCGCCAGCAGCCAAAGGACGGCCGATCTAGATACGCAGTATTTT
d_call: TRBD1; v_call: TRBV4-2; clone_size: NA; j_call: TRBJ1-1; cdr3_aa: CASSQVDRAGTEAFF; cdr3_nt: TGTGCCAGCAGCCAAGTGGACAGGGCTGGGACTGAAGCTTTCTTT
d_call: TRBD1; v_call: TRBV4-2; clone_size: NA; j_call: TRBJ2-5; cdr3_aa: CASSLRGQYQETQYF; cdr3_nt: TGTGCCAGCAGCCTAAGGGGACAGTACCAAGAGACCCAGTACTTC
d_call: NA; v_call: TRBV6-2/TRBV6-3; clone_size: few; j_call: TRBJ2-3; cdr3_aa: CASSYSSIRATQYF; cdr3_nt: TGTGCCAGCAGTTACTCCAGTATCCGAGCTACGCAGTATTTT
d_call: NA; v_call: TRBV7-9; clone_size: NA; j_call: TRBJ1-6; cdr3_aa: CASSPDSPNSPLHF; cdr3_nt: TGTGCCAGCAGCCCGGACAGCCCGAATTCACCCCTCCACTTT
d_call: NA; v_call: TRBV2; clone_size: once; j_call: TRBJ1-5; cdr3_aa: CASNVQGVSNQPQHF; cdr3_nt: TGTGCCAGCAACGTACAGGGAGTGAGCAATCAGCCCCAGCATTTT
d_call: NA; v_call: TRBV2; clone_size: NA; j_call: TRBJ1-2; cdr3_aa: CASLENRVNYGYTF; cdr3_nt: TGTGCCAGCTTAGAAAACAGGGTTAACTATGGCTACACCTTC
d_call: TRBD1; v_call: TRBV13; clone_size: NA; j_call: TRBJ1-2; cdr3_aa: CASSLGPQGDGYTF; cdr3_nt: TGTGCCAGCAGCTTAGGCCCACAGGGGGATGGCTACACCTTC
d_call: NA; v_call: TRBV5-1; clone_size: NA; j_call: TRBJ2-3; cdr3_aa: CASSPTSSTDTQYF; cdr3_nt: TGCGCCAGCAGCCCAACCTCTAGCACAGATACGCAGTATTTT
d_call: NA; v_call: TRBV5-1; clone_size: NA; j_call: TRBJ2-1; cdr3_aa: CASSSDQSWVEQFF; cdr3_nt: TGCGCCAGCAGCTCGGATCAATCCTGGGTTGAGCAGTTCTTC
d_call: NA; v_call: TRBV29-1; clone_size: NA; j_call: TRBJ2-5; cdr3_aa: CSVALRETQYF; cdr3_nt: TGCAGCGTTGCCCTCCGGGAGACCCAGTACTTC
d_call: NA; v_call: TRBV30; clone_size: NA; j_call: TRBJ1-1; cdr3_aa: CAWSIRTNTEAFF; cdr3_nt: TGTGCCTGGAGTATCCGGACTAACACTGAAGCTTTCTTT
d_call: NA; v_call: TRBV6-5; clone_size: NA; j_call: TRBJ1-2; cdr3_aa: CASSYSLSNPNYGYTF; cdr3_nt: TGTGCCAGCAGTTACTCCCTGAGCAACCCTAACTATGGCTACACCTTC
d_call: NA; v_call: TRBV11-2; clone_size: NA; j_call: TRBJ1-6; cdr3_aa: CASSLPFKGNSPLHF; cdr3_nt: TGTGCCAGCAGCTTACCCTTTAAAGGGAATTCACCCCTCCACTTT
d_call: TRBD1; v_call: TRBV11-2; clone_size: NA; j_call: TRBJ1-1; cdr3_aa: CASSLTGGEAFF; cdr3_nt: TGTGCCAGCAGCTTAACAGGGGGCGAAGCTTTCTTT
d_call: TRBD1; v_call: TRBV19; clone_size: NA; j_call: TRBJ1-2; cdr3_aa: CASSIRGGTAYYGYTF; cdr3_nt: TGTGCCAGTAGTATACGTGGCGGGACAGCCTACTATGGCTACACCTTC
d_call: NA; v_call: TRBV24-1; clone_size: NA; j_call: TRBJ2-3; cdr3_aa: CATSDPGTVGTDTQYF; cdr3_nt: TGTGCCACCAGTGATCCTGGCACCGTGGGCACAGATACGCAGTATTTT
d_call: NA; v_call: TRBV7-9; clone_size: NA; j_call: TRBJ1-4; cdr3_aa: CASSLVVASTNEKLFF; cdr3_nt: TGTGCCAGCAGCTTAGTTGTCGCTTCAACTAATGAAAAACTGTTTTTT
d_call: NA; v_call: TRBV4-2; clone_size: NA; j_call: TRBJ1-6; cdr3_aa: CASSQEQGPLNSPLHF; cdr3_nt: TGTGCCAGCAGCCAAGAACAGGGACCCCTTAATTCACCCCTCCACTTT
d_call: NA; v_call: TRBV6-6; clone_size: NA; j_call: TRBJ2-1; cdr3_aa: CASNKGLAGNEQFF; cdr3_nt: TGTGCCAGCAATAAGGGGCTAGCCGGGAATGAGCAGTTCTTC
d_call: NA; v_call: TRBV12-3/TRBV12-4; clone_size: once; j_call: TRBJ2-7; cdr3_aa: CASSFRAGDEQYF; cdr3_nt: TGTGCCAGCAGTTTTCGGGCAGGAGACGAGCAGTACTTC
d_call: NA; v_call: TRBV28; clone_size: NA; j_call: TRBJ1-5; cdr3_aa: CASCEGWSNQPQHF; cdr3_nt: TGTGCCAGCTGCGAGGGCTGGAGCAATCAGCCCCAGCATTTT
d_call: NA; v_call: TRBV25-1; clone_size: NA; j_call: TRBJ1-5; cdr3_aa: CASSDTGWDSNQPQHF; cdr3_nt: TGTGCCAGCAGTGATACAGGGTGGGACAGCAATCAGCCCCAGCATTTT
d_call: TRBD1; v_call: TRBV18; clone_size: NA; j_call: TRBJ1-1; cdr3_aa: CASSPWTGGMNTEAFF; cdr3_nt: TGTGCCAGCTCACCCTGGACAGGGGGGATGAACACTGAAGCTTTCTTT
d_call: TRBD2; v_call: TRBV25-1; clone_size: NA; j_call: TRBJ2-1; cdr3_aa: CASSESVVGLAHNEQFF; cdr3_nt: TGTGCCAGCAGTGAATCGGTTGTGGGACTAGCACACAATGAGCAGTTCTTC
d_call: NA; v_call: TRBV11-2; clone_size: NA; j_call: TRBJ2-6; cdr3_aa: CASSHPPGQGISGANVLTF; cdr3_nt: TGTGCCAGCAGCCACCCCCCGGGGCAGGGGATCTCTGGGGCCAACGTCCTGACTTTC
d_call: NA; v_call: TRBV4-3; clone_size: NA; j_call: TRBJ1-1; cdr3_aa: CASSQDKWGDTEAFF; cdr3_nt: TGCGCCAGCAGCCAAGATAAATGGGGTGACACTGAAGCTTTCTTT
d_call: TRBD1; v_call: TRBV10-3; clone_size: once; j_call: TRBJ1-1; cdr3_aa: CAISDRQGYTEAFF; cdr3_nt: TGTGCCATCAGTGACCGACAGGGTTACACTGAAGCTTTCTTT
d_call: NA; v_call: TRBV5-6; clone_size: NA; j_call: TRBJ1-2; cdr3_aa: CASSLENYGYTF; cdr3_nt: TGTGCCAGCAGCTTAGAAAACTATGGCTACACCTTC
d_call: NA; v_call: TRBV6-2/TRBV6-3; clone_size: NA; j_call: TRBJ1-5; cdr3_aa: CASSYEGVGQPQHF; cdr3_nt: TGTGCCAGCAGTTACGAGGGGGTTGGACAGCCCCAGCATTTT
d_call: NA; v_call: TRBV15; clone_size: NA; j_call: TRBJ1-2; cdr3_aa: CATSRVSGAYGYTF; cdr3_nt: TGTGCCACCAGCAGAGTTTCAGGTGCCTATGGCTACACCTTC
d_call: NA; v_call: TRBV28; clone_size: NA; j_call: TRBJ1-6; cdr3_aa: CASSPGPRSPLHF; cdr3_nt: TGTGCCAGCAGCCCGGGGCCGCGTTCACCCCTCCACTTT
d_call: NA; v_call: TRBV7-9; clone_size: NA; j_call: TRBJ1-2; cdr3_aa: CASSSLTGRSRWSYTF; cdr3_nt: TGTGCCAGCAGCTCACTAACAGGACGATCCAGGTGGAGCTACACCTTC
d_call: TRBD1; v_call: TRBV15; clone_size: NA; j_call: TRBJ1-2; cdr3_aa: CATSRGTGYGYTF; cdr3_nt: TGTGCCACCAGCAGAGGGACAGGCTATGGCTACACCTTC
d_call: TRBD1; v_call: TRBV15; clone_size: NA; j_call: TRBJ1-5; cdr3_aa: CATSRANPGQGGNQPQHF; cdr3_nt: TGTGCCACCAGCAGAGCTAATCCGGGACAGGGCGGTAATCAGCCCCAGCATTTT